What follows are 15 T cell receptor beta chains derived from one specimen sequenced in a study of OX40 agonist ivuxolimab in advanced cancers. Using immunoSEQ multiplex PCR, the repertoire was profiled, and TCRdb retains in-frame clones only, with some absent. The sample carries about 45,000 clones, over 90% recorded once. This sample comprised CD4+ or CD8+ T cells sorted from blood, obtained in a trial of the OX40 agonist ivuxolimab. The receptors shown here come from an adult with an advanced solid tumor such as melanoma, head and neck, liver or kidney cancer.

This clone came up once. The gene calls are TRBV5-4 and TRBJ2-5; tentatively, D is TRBD1 (6 bases). Trimming cost V 5 bases and J 2 bases, with 10 bases left between them. This CDR3 spans 13 amino acids. Germline V gives CDR1 SGHNT, CDR2 YYREEE (reference sequence). Here the CDR3 DNA reads TGTGCCAGCAGAGGGACATATCAAGAGACCCAGTACTTC. As protein: CASRGTYQETQYF. The full variable domain, in which reference TRBV5-4 and TRBJ2-5 provide the parts outside the CDR3, is ETGVTQSPTHLIKTRGQQVTLRCSSQSGHNTVSWYQQALGQGPQFIFQYYREEENGRGNFPPRFSGLQFPNYSSELNVNALELDDSALYLCASRGTYQETQYFGPGTRLLVL.

The rearrangement uses TRBV6-5 and TRBJ2-7, with TRBD2 identical over 9 bases. The V gene end was trimmed by 0 bases and the J gene end by 7 bases; junction bases not matched to a gene: 7. This CDR3 spans 15 amino acids. Looked up from germline, CDR1 is MNHEY and CDR2 is SVGAGI. As DNA, the CDR3 is TGTGCCAGCAGTTACTCGATAGCGGGAGTAGGTGAGCAGTACTTC. Encoded protein: CASSYSIAGVGEQYF.

This chain joins TRBV15 and TRBJ1-1; weak D call: TRBD1 (5 bases). Germline CDR1 LNHNV, CDR2 YYDKDF (reference sequence). This CDR3 spans 13 amino acids. The ends were cut back, 1 base at V and 3 bases at J, with 6 bases in the middle. CDR3 nucleotide sequence: TGTGCCACCAGCAGAGGGGACTACACTGAAGCTTTCTTT. It translates to CATSRGDYTEAFF.

V and J are TRBV2 and TRBJ1-2; 8 bases fit TRBD1. Germline trimming cut 4 bases from V and 5 bases from J; bases unmatched to any gene: 9. This CDR3 is built from 15 residues. The germline V gene encodes CDR1 SNHLY and CDR2 FYNNEI. This CDR3 is CASSGPQGAVYGYTF. CDR3 sequence (DNA): TGTGCCAGCAGTGGACCTCAGGGGGCAGTTTATGGCTACACCTTC. Together with reference TRBV2 and TRBJ1-2, the CDR3 gives the full variable domain: EPEVTQTPSHQVTQMGQEVILRCVPISNHLYFYWYRQILGQKVEFLVSFYNNEISEKSEIFDDQFSVERPDGSNFTLKIRSTKLEDSAMYFCASSGPQGAVYGYTFGSGTRLTVV.

This clone was seen only a few times. V usage is TRBV14 and J usage is TRBJ2-7; D is unclear. Between the trimmed V and J ends, which lost 2 bases and 4 bases, there was a span of 9 bases. Germline CDR1 is SGHDN and CDR2 is FVKESK. The CDR3 loop spans 13 amino acids. CDR3 in DNA: TGTGCCAGCAGCCAAAGTTGGGGTTACGAGCAGTACTTC. It is translated as CASSQSWGYEQYF.

V usage is TRBV27 and J usage is TRBJ1-5; tentatively, D is TRBD1 (5 bases). This CDR3 has 13 residues. Trimming left V 6 bases short and J 0 bases short, with 6 bases between. Germline CDR1 MNHEY, CDR2 SMNVEV (reference sequence). CDR3 sequence (DNA): TGTGCCAGCAGAGGGGTTAGCAATCAGCCCCAGCATTTT. Translating gives CASRGVSNQPQHF.

The rearrangement links TRBV15 to TRBJ2-4, with no clear D. CDR3 length: 16 amino acids. The germline gives CDR1 LNHNV, CDR2 YYDKDF (reference sequence). V was pared by 0 bases and J by 0 bases, with 9 bases between. The CDR3 DNA follows: TGTGCCACCAGCAGAGATAGAAGGGCAGCCAAAAACATTCAGTACTTC. This gives the protein CATSRDRRAAKNIQYF.

This clone was seen only a few times. The V call is TRBV30, the J call TRBJ1-5; no clear D gene. Deletions cut 1 base from V and 6 bases from J, with 7 bases between. The CDR3 length is 12 residues. CDR1 GTSNPN and CDR2 SVGIG come from the germline V gene (reference sequence). The CDR3 bases are TGTGCCTGGAGTGCGGCCGGTCAGCCCCAGCATTTT. Encoded protein: CAWSAAGQPQHF.

This clone was counted only a few times. The chain employs TRBV10-3 and TRBJ2-7; the D gene could be TRBD1 or TRBD2 (5 bases each). The CDR3 sequence is 15 residues long. V was shortened by 0 bases and J by 5 bases, with 14 bases between the two germline ends. Germline CDR1 is ENHRY and CDR2 is SYGVKD. CDR3 in amino acids: CAISESGGAHDEQYF. The CDR3 DNA reads as TGTGCCATCAGTGAGTCTGGGGGAGCGCACGACGAGCAGTACTTC.

The table lists this clone with a count of one. CDR3 sequence reads: CASSTFLGLASLYEQYF. The CDR3 DNA follows: TGTGCCAGCAGTACGTTCCTGGGACTAGCGTCGCTCTACGAGCAGTACTTC. The J gene is TRBJ2-7, the V gene TRBV28; 10 positions agree with TRBD2. The ends lost 5 bases at V and 3 bases at J; junction bases unmatched: 13. The CDR3 loop spans 17 amino acids. The germline V gene has CDR1 MDHEN and CDR2 SYDVKM.

The chain uses TRBV5-6 and TRBJ2-3; TRBD2 agrees at 8 bases. The CDR3 is 16 residues long. V lost 1 base to trimming and J lost 5 bases; unmatched junction nucleotides: 9. CDR1 and CDR2 (germline): SGHDT, YYEEEE. The CDR3 bases are TGTGCCAGCAGCTTGTTTAGTAGCGGGATCAGAGATACGCAGTATTTT. Translated, it gives CASSLFSSGIRDTQYF.

DNA for the CDR3: TGTGCCAGCAGCCTGTGGGTTGGCGAGCAGTACTTC. This translates into CASSLWVGEQYF. The rearrangement links TRBV5-6 to TRBJ2-7, with D unclear. CDR1 is SGHDT and CDR2 is YYEEEE in the germline V gene. CDR3 length: 12 amino acids. The ends were cut back, 4 bases at V and 6 bases at J, with 11 bases in the middle.

The chain joins TRBV9 to TRBJ2-7; 7 nucleotides match TRBD2. Germline assignment: CDR1 SGDLS and CDR2 YYNGEE. CDR3 length equals 13 residues. V shed 4 bases and J 5 bases; nucleotides not matched to a gene: 6. CDR3 amino acids: CASSRDYNDEQYF. DNA for the CDR3: TGTGCCAGCAGCCGGGACTATAACGACGAGCAGTACTTC.

The CDR3 here is CASRTLNTEAFF. CDR3 sequence (DNA): TGTGCCAGCAGAACCTTGAACACTGAAGCTTTCTTT. The rearrangement uses TRBV7-9 and TRBJ1-1; D is uncertain. Trimming shortened V by 6 bases and J by 0 bases, and 5 bases separated the two germline ends. Germline CDR1 reads SEHNR; CDR2 reads FQNEAQ (reference sequence). The CDR3 runs to 12 residues. The full variable domain, its missing parts supplied by reference TRBV7-9 and TRBJ1-1, is DTGVSQNPRHKITKRGQNVTFRCDPISEHNRLYWYRQTLGQGPEFLTYFQNEAQLEKSRLLSDRFSAERPKGSFSTLEIQRTEQGDSAMYLCASRTLNTEAFFGQGTRLTVV.

V is TRBV15 and J is TRBJ2-5, with TRBD2 identical over 7 bases. The closer fit of TRBJ2-7 to the DNA end suggests the J call may be wrong. Germline V gene data show CDR1 as LNHNV and CDR2 as YYDKDF (reference sequence). The CDR3 covers 14 residues. Here the CDR3 DNA reads TGTGCCACCAGCGCCCGGGACTACTCCTACGAGCAGTACTTC. Its protein is CATSARDYSYEQYF.